The entry below gives a single TCR beta chain sequence along with its context. This clone's antigen is unknown. No base quality information exists; no much larger clone differs at one position. The cohort consisted of 650 to 850 healthy bone marrow donors. Cohort members were all nominally healthy when sampled, although unrecorded immune exposures were likely present. The donor was CMV seronegative and was included in the group of a few hundred seronegative cohort members. A peripheral blood sample was collected from each donor, and TCR beta sequencing was performed on peripheral blood mononuclear cells. Genomic DNA was extracted from the blood cell samples with the Qiagen DNeasy Blood Extraction Kit. This entry is derived from a study of cytomegalovirus exposure and HLA in healthy donors (dated by TCRdb to 2016 to 2017). With regard to the full study: In an earlier analysis of 450 to 750 of the donors, roughly 300 Gb of sequence data and just under 120 million unique TCR beta sequences from 180 million or so T cells were reported. Donor age, sex, ethnicity and CMV serostatus were collected together with the repertoire data. To decide whether each TCR beta V gene segment behaved as functional or pseudogenic, an earlier analysis of some 580 of the donors relied on high-throughput TCR beta sequencing. Rather than drawing on any new phenotypic data, the later analysis identified candidate immune exposures from TCR beta sequences and the way those sequences occurred across donors. A later genetic analysis used genome-wide SNP genotypes for about 65% of the 666 donors, treating that subset as a discovery cohort. Among the roughly 410 genotyped donors, around 81% belonged to the genetic ancestry cluster associated with self-reported Caucasian donors. A later analysis re-analyzed previously published TCR beta repertoires from 500 to 700 donors and added high-resolution HLA genotyping to study TCR occurrence patterns. Among about 400 genotyped donors of the cohort, an average of approximately 240,000 unique TCR beta nucleotide sequences was sequenced per donor, of which 15% to 20% were non-productive. An early release that covered around 590 HLA-typed donors contained about 300 gigabases of sequencing data and approximately 85 million unique TCR sequences. Four to six DR-DQ haplotypes were handled as single units for association and clustering, since linkage in the cohort was strong. To predict cytomegalovirus infection status, the study brought together high-throughput TCR immunosequencing, statistical association of individual TCRs with disease status, and machine learning. The study used immunosequencing to profile the T cell repertoires of several hundred subjects and linked those repertoires to cytomegalovirus serostatus. Both class I and class II loci were covered by HLA typing, at four-digit resolution. Typing coverage varied by locus: about 620-630 donors for A, B, C, DRB1 and DQB1; 522 for DQA1; more than 600 for DPA1; 450 to 480 for DPB1. The aim of the study was to test whether cataloging public T cell receptors could identify signatures of past pathogen exposure. In addition to the first cohort of 666 subjects, a separate validation cohort of approximately 120 different subjects was used. Every repertoire in the discovery cohort had been generated on one and the same sequencing platform. Broad study findings and their caveats: CMV serostatus was the only immune exposure information available for the cohort. Only TCR beta chains were sequenced in this cohort, and the absence of alpha or paired-chain data limited detectable features. According to a later analysis, TCR association rates differed among HLA loci, with DRB1 alleles showing the most associated TCRs and HLA-C alleles showing the fewest. Some IMGT-functional V segments, including TRBV6-2 and TRBV6-3, could not be told apart with the 87-base-pair reads, so those segments were excluded. When HLA alleles, especially DR and DQ, strongly co-occurred, attributing TCR associations to individual alleles was difficult. A later genetic analysis reported fewer N-insertions in productive TCRs among donors in an Asian-associated ancestry cluster than the approximately 670-donor mean. Because HLA typing was missing for some donors at each locus, association tests included only the typed subset. The study gave a list of under 200 TCR beta chains associated with cytomegalovirus. Presence/absence analyses assumed roughly uniform sequencing depth across donors, an assumption that may not hold. V-gene and J-gene trimming of TCR beta chains was associated with a missense DCLRE1C variant in a later genetic analysis, and the association was replicated in an independent cohort. Linkage disequilibrium might explain the correlated functional status among segregating V segments, but an unknown experimental factor could not be excluded. It was suggested by the authors that the approach could potentially be generalized to other disease states and immunological phenotypes. Fewer than 20 rarely observed V segments, including chromosome 9 orphons, were excluded from the earlier analysis of approximately 500 of the donors because counts were too low. Several of the top co-occurrence clusters appeared to be linked to parvovirus B19, influenza, CMV and Epstein-Barr virus, according to a later analysis. Most CMV-associated TCR beta chains appeared to be HLA-restricted in a later analysis, and the HLA associations seemed to be driven largely by CMV exposure. A later analysis found that HLA-associated TCR beta chains were more clonally expanded and had lower generation probabilities than equally common non-associated chains. In a later analysis, about 16,000 TCR beta sequences were associated with specific HLA alleles at a false discovery rate of 0.05. A further reported finding was that TCR beta sequences accurately predicted the HLA-A and HLA-B alleles for most subjects in the first cohort. Cytomegalovirus status was reported to be diagnosed by the classifier with high specificity and sensitivity in both the original and validation cohorts. A few of the identified cytomegalovirus-associated TCR beta chains were confirmed in vitro to be specific for cytomegalovirus antigens. A cluster of highly shared sequence variants was judged likely to be a technical artifact of the sequencing pipeline. Most TCR sequences were observed very rarely across donors, whereas some public TCRs were present in many individuals. An earlier analysis of several hundred of the donors showed that most TCR beta V segments appeared in productive rearrangements either about 87% or about 30% of the time, which broadly matched IMGT annotations.

The germline ends are 19 bases apart after V is trimmed by 7 bases and J by 9 bases. For CDR1 and CDR2, the germline V gene (reference sequence) lists LNHDA and SQIVND. From cysteine to phenylalanine, the CDR3 is 14 amino acids long. Just the 42-base CDR3 DNA is kept, in frame starting at base 1. Receptor amplification or capture employed the immunoSEQ multiplex PCR assay. A mixture of 60 forward primers for TCR Vbeta segments and 13 reverse primers for TCR Jbeta segments was used in the multiplex PCR. The CDR3 region of rearranged TCR beta genes was amplified from genomic DNA by a multiplex PCR assay. The amplified TCR beta libraries were sequenced on the Illumina HiSeq System as 87-base-pair reads. As for how the authors treated the data: Across the 500 to 750 repertoires, a later analysis counted around 80 million unique TCR beta chains, around 11 million of which were shared by at least two donors. To remove PCR and sequencing errors, raw reads were error-corrected and collapsed into unique sequences using a nearest-neighbor algorithm that merged closely related sequences. Alignment of CDR3 sequences to IMGT reference sequences was used to assign V, D and J gene segments. Each retained sequence needed at least a six-nucleotide match to both a V gene segment and a J gene segment. A rearrangement was called productive if the CDR3 had no stop codons and remained in frame with V and J, and every other rearrangement was called non-productive. CDR3 was defined according to IMGT convention as the region running from the second conserved V-encoded cysteine to the conserved J-encoded phenylalanine. The earlier analysis of a few hundred of the donors excluded sequences that lacked an unambiguous match to a single V gene segment. In an earlier analysis of approximately 590 of the donors, a V segment was called functional when productive rearrangements were above 56.7%, and segregating when the standard deviation between donors exceeded 5%. A statistical classification framework was built to diagnose cytomegalovirus status from the catalog of TCR beta chain sequences. A later analysis assigned V and J genes by comparing TCR nucleotide sequences with IMGT/GENE-DB human TR gene sequences. The TCRdist pipeline was used in a later analysis to assign CDR3 sequences and most-parsimonious VDJ recombination scenarios. In a later analysis, every TCR beta chain was defined by the combination of its CDR3 amino acid sequence and its V-gene family, and reads without a unique V-gene family were dropped. To address suspected cross-contamination and a sequencing artifact, a later analysis removed some 620 highly shared, low-generation-probability nucleotide sequences. A later analysis calculated a clonal expansion index for each public chain from normalized within-repertoire ranks of inferred template counts. In a later analysis, generation probabilities were computed with a VDJ recombination model fitted to out-of-frame rearrangements, and the resulting probabilities were checked against IGoR. A later analysis scored TCR-TCR, TCR-HLA and TCR-CMV co-occurrence with hypergeometric tests, applying a repertoire-size bias correction to TCR pairs. To estimate false discovery rates, a later analysis permuted the HLA or CMV assignments 20 times. In a later analysis, co-occurring TCRs were grouped with DBSCAN, and TCRdist sequence similarity was added when clustering was performed within HLA-allele-positive subsets. Co-occurrence clustering excluded repertoires with fewer than 30,000 or more than 120,000 public chains, plus five with anomalous nucleotide sharing. This is the immuneACCESS table as TCRdb keeps it, with only in-frame sequences that have V and J called. A part of the clones is gone; compared with another copy, unresolved V genes explain less than half, and the rest is unexplained. V, J and clone size derive from that table, while D and trimming were established from the DNA sequence. For this sample there are around 150,000 clones; about 68% appear just once. The ten largest clones take up over 1.3% of the sample.

The sequenced material came from PBMCs. The receptor was derived from a man between 18 and 29 years old in good health and CMV-seronegative. Here the chain combines TRBV19 and TRBJ2-1; 8 matching bases give a weak D call of TRBD1. The nucleotides are TGTGCCAGTAAACCGACAGGGGAGGGTCTTGAGCAGTTCTTC. It translates to CASKPTGEGLEQFF.